Here is one T cell receptor beta chain with its context. Its matching antigen is unknown. Data came from immunoSEQ multiplex PCR; TCRdb stores just in-frame clones and leaves some out. Of more than 45,000 clones listed, 90% to 95% are singletons. These data come from a study of siplizumab effects on memory and regulatory T cells. Trimming took off 7 bases at V and 5 bases at J, with 5 bases between the two ends. The CDR3 loop spans 11 amino acids. The V gene's germline CDR1 is LNHNV and CDR2 YYDKDF (reference sequence). Overall study results and limits: Apparently more diverse than memory cells, naive T cells also seemed major alloresponse contributors.

The chain combines TRBV15 with TRBJ2-2; D is undetermined. The TCR comes from a human donor in good health. Source material: CD8+ T cells sorted from blood. CDR3 sequence reads: CATTRTGELFF. As DNA, the CDR3 is TGTGCCACCACCAGGACCGGGGAGCTGTTTTTT.